This record concerns one T cell receptor beta chain sequence. This clone's antigen is unknown. One base away there is no much larger clone; base qualities are not given. This sample stems from a study of shared T cell receptors in the human thymus (dated by TCRdb to about 2021). In the study overall: The study examined how self-reactive, shared T-cell receptor alpha chains are generated in the human thymus.

Library prep was done by the immunoSEQ multiplex PCR assay. TCRdb took over this immuneACCESS table, retaining in-frame rearrangements with V and J assigned. Such tables are incomplete; in checked studies, under half of the missing clones stem from an unresolved V gene, and the remainder is unexplained. Across this sample there are approximately 660,000 clones, with around nine tenths seen only once. The ten largest account for 0.0095% to 0.013% of the sample. From the cysteine up to the phenylalanine, the CDR3 has a length of 17 residues. Solely the CDR3 DNA is kept, with 51 bases framed from the first base. Germline trimming amounts to 5 bases on V and 0 bases on J, with 5 as the count of junction bases outside the gene matches. The germline V gene specifies MGHDK as CDR1 and SYGVNS as CDR2. This sample was also put to use in a study of human thymus T cells. The second source states: In Finland, the donors were immunologically healthy infants who were having open corrective cardiac surgery for congenital heart defects. Thymus tissue was obtained as surgical resects removed during corrective cardiac surgery. Biased V and J gene segment usage appeared to be present in both thymic and peripheral blood repertoires. The related research reported highly overlapping thymic TCR repertoires among unrelated individuals. The study characterized TCR alpha and beta repertoires from fewer than 10 infant thymus samples and a few related peripheral blood samples. The cohort included 5 or 6 male and two female infants, with donor ages spanning 7 to 244 days. Thymocytes were mechanically released from the tissue and were stored as pellets of about 10-30 million cells at -70 degrees C. A QIAsymphony instrument was used to extract genomic DNA from the frozen cell pellets. The immunoSEQ multiplex PCR assay was used to amplify the TCRB and TCRAD loci from a standardized amount of quality-controlled genomic DNA. The amplicons spanned the V(D)J region and were long enough to cover the CDR3 and allow V and J genes to be identified. Amplicon sequencing was performed on an Illumina platform through the commercial immunoSEQ service. Primer bias and sequencing errors were corrected using previously described methods, and TCRAD and TCRB definitions followed the IMGT database. Analysis of the repertoires was done with immunoSEQ Analyzer 3.0 and VDJTools and included basic statistics, V/J segment usage, diversity estimates, rarefaction and pairwise overlap. Diversity was estimated using the Chao1, ChaoE, Efron-Thisted, Shannon and inverse Simpson indices, and was also estimated on datasets down-sampled to the size of the smallest sample. Repertoire overlap used strict matching of CDR3 nucleotide sequence, V gene and J gene, with Jaccard-based multidimensional scaling clustering. Thymus samples yielded on average around 810,000 unique TCRB clonotypes, compared with 80,000 to 85,000 from blood samples.

Material for sequencing was thymocytes. The sequence is built from TRBV25-1 and TRBJ2-7, with TRBD2 identical over 15 junction bases. The TCR originated in a boy under two years old with a congenital heart defect. Donor details come from another sample of the same person, matched by shared clones. Here is the DNA: TGTGCCAGCAGTAGGGGGACTAGCGGGAGGAGCTCCTACGAGCAGTACTTC. Its coded protein is CASSRGTSGRSSYEQYF.